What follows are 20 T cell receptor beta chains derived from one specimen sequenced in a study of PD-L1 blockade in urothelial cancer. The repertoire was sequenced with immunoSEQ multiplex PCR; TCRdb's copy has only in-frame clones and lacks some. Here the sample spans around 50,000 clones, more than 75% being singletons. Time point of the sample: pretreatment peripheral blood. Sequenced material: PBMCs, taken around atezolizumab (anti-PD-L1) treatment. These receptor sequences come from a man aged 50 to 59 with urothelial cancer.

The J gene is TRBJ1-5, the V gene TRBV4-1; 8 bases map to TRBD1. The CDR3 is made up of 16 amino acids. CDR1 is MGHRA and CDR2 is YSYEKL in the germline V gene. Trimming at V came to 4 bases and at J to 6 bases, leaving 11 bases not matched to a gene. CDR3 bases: TGCGCCAGCAGCCCATCCGTACAGGGGGTGGGTCAGCCCCAGCATTTT. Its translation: CASSPSVQGVGQPQHF.

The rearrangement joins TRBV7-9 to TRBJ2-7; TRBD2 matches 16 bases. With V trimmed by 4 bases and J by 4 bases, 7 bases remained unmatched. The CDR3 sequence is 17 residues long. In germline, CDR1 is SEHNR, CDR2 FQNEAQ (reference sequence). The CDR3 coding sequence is TGTGCCAGCAGCTCGGGGACTAGCGGGAGGGCCCGGTACGAGCAGTACTTC. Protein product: CASSSGTSGRARYEQYF.

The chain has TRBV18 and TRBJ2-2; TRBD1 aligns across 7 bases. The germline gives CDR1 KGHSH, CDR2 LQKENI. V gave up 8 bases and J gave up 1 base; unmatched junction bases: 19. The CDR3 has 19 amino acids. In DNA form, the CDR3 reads TGTGCCAGCCTCCACCTGACAGGGCAGGGCCTGATGAACACCGGGGAGCTGTTTTTT. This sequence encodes CASLHLTGQGLMNTGELFF. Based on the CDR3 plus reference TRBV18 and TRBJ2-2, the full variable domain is NAGVMQNPRHLVRRRGQEARLRCSPMKGHSHVYWYRQLPEEGLKFMVYLQKENIIDESGMPKERFSAEFPKEGPSILRIQQVVRGDSAAYFCASLHLTGQGLMNTGELFFGEGSRLTVL.

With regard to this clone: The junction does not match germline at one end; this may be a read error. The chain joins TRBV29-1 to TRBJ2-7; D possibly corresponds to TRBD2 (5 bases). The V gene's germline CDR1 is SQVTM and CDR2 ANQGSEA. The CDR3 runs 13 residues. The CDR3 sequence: CSVESGVSYEQCF. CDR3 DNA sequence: TGCAGCGTTGAATCCGGGGTCTCCTACGAGCAGTGCTTC.

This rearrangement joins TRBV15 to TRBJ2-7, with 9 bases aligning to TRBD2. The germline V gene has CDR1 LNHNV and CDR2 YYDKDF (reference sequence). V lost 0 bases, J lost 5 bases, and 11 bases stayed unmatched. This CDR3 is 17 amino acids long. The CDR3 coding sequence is TGTGCCACCAGCAGAGAGCGATTAGCGGGAGAATCCGACGAGCAGTACTTC. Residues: CATSRERLAGESDEQYF.

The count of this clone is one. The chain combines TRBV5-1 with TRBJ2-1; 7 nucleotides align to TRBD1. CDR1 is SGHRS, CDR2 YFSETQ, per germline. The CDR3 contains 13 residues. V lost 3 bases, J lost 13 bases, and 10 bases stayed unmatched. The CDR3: CASSSRAWDSQFF. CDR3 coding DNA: TGCGCCAGCAGCTCCCGGGCGTGGGACAGCCAGTTCTTC. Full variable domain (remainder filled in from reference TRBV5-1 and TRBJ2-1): KAGVTQTPRYLIKTRGQQVTLSCSPISGHRSVSWYQQTPGQGLQFLFEYFSETQRNKGNFPGRFSGRQFSNSRSEMNVSTLELGDSALYLCASSSRAWDSQFFGPGTRLTVL.

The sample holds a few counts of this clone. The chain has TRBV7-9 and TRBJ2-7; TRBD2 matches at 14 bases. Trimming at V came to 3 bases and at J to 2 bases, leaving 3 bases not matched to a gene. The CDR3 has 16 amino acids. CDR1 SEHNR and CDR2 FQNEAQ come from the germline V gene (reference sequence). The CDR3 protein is CASSFGLAGGTYEQYF. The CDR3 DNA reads TGTGCCAGCAGCTTTGGACTAGCGGGAGGAACCTACGAGCAGTACTTC.

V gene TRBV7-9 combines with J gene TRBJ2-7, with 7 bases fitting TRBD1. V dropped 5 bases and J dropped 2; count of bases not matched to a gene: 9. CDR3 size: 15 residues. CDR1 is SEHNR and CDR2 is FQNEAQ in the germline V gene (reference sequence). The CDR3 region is CASSKSRQGTYEQYF. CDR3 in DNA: TGTGCCAGCAGCAAATCCCGACAGGGCACCTACGAGCAGTACTTC.

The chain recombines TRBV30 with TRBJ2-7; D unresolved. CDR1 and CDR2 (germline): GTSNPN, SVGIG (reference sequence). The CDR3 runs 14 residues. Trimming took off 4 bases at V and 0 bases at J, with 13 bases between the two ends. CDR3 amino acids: CAWNKHSSSYEQYF. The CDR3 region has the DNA TGTGCCTGGAATAAACACAGTAGCTCCTACGAGCAGTACTTC.

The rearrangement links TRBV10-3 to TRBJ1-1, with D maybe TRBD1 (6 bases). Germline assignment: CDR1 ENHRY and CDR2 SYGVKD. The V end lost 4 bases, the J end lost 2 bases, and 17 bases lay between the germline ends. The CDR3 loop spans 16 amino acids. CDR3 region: CAISAVRDIENTEAFF. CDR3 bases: TGTGCCATCAGTGCTGTCCGGGACATAGAAAACACTGAAGCTTTCTTT.

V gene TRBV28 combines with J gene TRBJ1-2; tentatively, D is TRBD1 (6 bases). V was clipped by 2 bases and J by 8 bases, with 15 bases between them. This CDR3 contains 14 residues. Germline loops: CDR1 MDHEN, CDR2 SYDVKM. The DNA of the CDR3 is TGTGCCAGCAGTTTACAACAGGGTGGAGGCGGCTACACCTTC. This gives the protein CASSLQQGGGGYTF.

CDR3 in DNA: TGCGCCAGCACGGGATCTAAAGAGACCCAGTACTTC. As protein: CASTGSKETQYF. The rearrangement links TRBV10-1 to TRBJ2-5; perhaps TRBD2 as D (5 bases). The germline V gene encodes CDR1 WNHNN and CDR2 SYGVQD (reference sequence). Trimming pared 7 bases from V and 3 bases from J, leaving 9 bases between. The CDR3 covers 12 residues.

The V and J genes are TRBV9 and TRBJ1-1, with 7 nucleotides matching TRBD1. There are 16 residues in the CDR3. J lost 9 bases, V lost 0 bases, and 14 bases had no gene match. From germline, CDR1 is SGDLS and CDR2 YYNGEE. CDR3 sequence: CASSVASGQGVGKAFF. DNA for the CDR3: TGTGCCAGCAGCGTAGCCAGTGGGCAGGGGGTAGGGAAAGCTTTCTTT.

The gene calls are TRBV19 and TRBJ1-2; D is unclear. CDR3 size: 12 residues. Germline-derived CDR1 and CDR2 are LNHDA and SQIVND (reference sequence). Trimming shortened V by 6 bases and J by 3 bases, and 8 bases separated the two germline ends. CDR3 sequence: CASRAGYYGYTF. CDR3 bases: TGTGCCAGTAGGGCCGGGTACTATGGCTACACCTTC.

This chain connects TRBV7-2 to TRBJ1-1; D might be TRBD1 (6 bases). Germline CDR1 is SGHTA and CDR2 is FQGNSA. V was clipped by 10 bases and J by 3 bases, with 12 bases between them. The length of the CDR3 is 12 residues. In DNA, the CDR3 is TGTGCCACCTCTCAGGGGTACACTGAAGCTTTCTTT. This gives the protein CATSQGYTEAFF.

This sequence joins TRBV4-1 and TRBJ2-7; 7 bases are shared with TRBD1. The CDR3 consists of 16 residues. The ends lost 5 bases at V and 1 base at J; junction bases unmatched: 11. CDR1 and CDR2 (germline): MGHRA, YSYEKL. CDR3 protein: CASSYPGQRRSYEQYF. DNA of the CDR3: TGCGCCAGCAGCTACCCGGGACAGAGGAGGTCCTACGAGCAGTACTTC.

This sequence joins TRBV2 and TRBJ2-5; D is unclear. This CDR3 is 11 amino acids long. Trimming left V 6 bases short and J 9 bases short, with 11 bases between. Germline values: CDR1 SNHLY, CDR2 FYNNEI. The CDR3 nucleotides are TGTGCCAGCAGGCTTGACTCTTCCCAGTACTTC. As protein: CASRLDSSQYF.

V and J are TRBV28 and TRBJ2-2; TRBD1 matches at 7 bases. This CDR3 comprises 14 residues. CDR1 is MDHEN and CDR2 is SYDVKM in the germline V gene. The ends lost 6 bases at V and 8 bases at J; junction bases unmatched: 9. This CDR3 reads CASRVRQGLGELFF. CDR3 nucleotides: TGTGCCAGCAGGGTTAGACAGGGATTGGGGGAGCTGTTTTTT.

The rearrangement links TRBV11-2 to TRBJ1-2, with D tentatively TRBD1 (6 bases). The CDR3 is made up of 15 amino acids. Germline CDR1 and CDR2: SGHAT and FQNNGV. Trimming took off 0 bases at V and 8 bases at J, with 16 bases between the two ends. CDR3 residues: CASSLDGGRVRGYTF. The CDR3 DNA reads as TGTGCCAGCAGCTTAGATGGGGGCAGGGTCCGCGGCTACACCTTC.

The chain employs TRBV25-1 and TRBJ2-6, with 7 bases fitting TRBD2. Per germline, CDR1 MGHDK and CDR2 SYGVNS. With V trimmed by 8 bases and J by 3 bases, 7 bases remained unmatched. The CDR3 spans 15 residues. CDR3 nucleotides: TGTGCCAGCTCCCCCCGGGGGGATGGGGCCAACGTCCTGACTTTC. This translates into CASSPRGDGANVLTF. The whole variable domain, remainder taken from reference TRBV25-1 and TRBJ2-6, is EADIYQTPRYLVIGTGKKITLECSQTMGHDKMYWYQQDPGMELHLIHYSYGVNSTEKGDLSSESTVSRIRTEHFPLTLESARPSHTSQYLCASSPRGDGANVLTFGAGSRLTVL.